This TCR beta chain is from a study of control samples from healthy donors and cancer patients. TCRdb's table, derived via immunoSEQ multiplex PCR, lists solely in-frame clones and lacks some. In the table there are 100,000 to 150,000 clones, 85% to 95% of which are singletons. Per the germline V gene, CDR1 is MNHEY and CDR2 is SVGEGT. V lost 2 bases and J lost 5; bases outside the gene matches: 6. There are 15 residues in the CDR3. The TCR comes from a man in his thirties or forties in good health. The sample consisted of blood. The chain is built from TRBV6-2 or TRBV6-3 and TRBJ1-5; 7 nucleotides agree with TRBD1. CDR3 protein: CASSYLDGQDQPQHF. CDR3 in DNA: TGTGCCAGCAGTTACCTGGACGGACAGGATCAGCCCCAGCATTTT.